Shown below are 32 T cell receptor beta chains from a single sample sequenced in a study of regulatory T cells in long-lasting Graves disease. Specified time point: newly diagnosed GD, antithyroid drugs for less than 3 months. PBMC-extracted RNA yielded the TCR library. To make TCR beta libraries, researchers used iRepertoire HTBI primers and Arm-PCR of CDR3 regions. Via MiXCR, TCRdb re-called the multiplex PCR reads, giving one row per CDR3 protein. The sample has 250,000 to 400,000 distinct CDR3 sequences, about a sixth seen once. The specimen was peripheral blood mononuclear cells (PBMCs), collected at new diagnosis, from a patient treated with antithyroid drugs. Source of these receptors: a female donor with Graves disease.

This clonotype came up many times. The chain joins TRBV3-1 to TRBJ2-2; 9 positions agree with TRBD1. V lost 1 base to trimming and J lost 4 bases; unmatched junction nucleotides: 4. The CDR3 covers 16 residues. The germline V gene encodes CDR1 LGHDT and CDR2 YNNKEL (reference sequence). This chain's CDR3 is CASSQGGTGRTGELFF. The CDR3 DNA reads as TGTGCCAGCAGCCAAGGTGGGACAGGGCGCACCGGGGAGCTGTTTTTT.

This clonotype was detected many times. The V gene is TRBV10-3, the J gene TRBJ2-5, with D perhaps given as TRBD1 or TRBD2 (6 bases each). Per germline, CDR1 ENHRY and CDR2 SYGVKD. The V gene lost 5 bases and the J gene lost 2 bases, with 12 bases spanning the gap. CDR3 length: 14 amino acids. The CDR3 here is CAISLQGGQETQYF. The CDR3 DNA reads as TGTGCCATCAGTCTACAGGGAGGTCAAGAGACCCAGTACTTC.

This clonotype was detected ten times or more. The chain joins TRBV28 to TRBJ1-5; D call uncertain. Trimming pared 2 bases from V and 5 bases from J, leaving 10 bases between. This CDR3 comprises 14 residues. CDR1 is MDHEN and CDR2 is SYDVKM in the germline V gene. The CDR3 protein is CASSLGVGYQPQHF. Here the CDR3 DNA reads TGTGCCAGCAGTTTAGGGGTGGGGTATCAGCCCCAGCATTTT.

This clonotype was counted many times. The chain couples TRBV6-2 or TRBV6-3 to TRBJ2-5, with 12 bases fitting TRBD2. The V segment lost 0 bases and the J segment 9 bases; nucleotides outside the gene matches: 5. In germline, CDR1 is MNHEY, CDR2 SVGEGT. The CDR3 runs to 15 residues. The CDR3 DNA reads TGTGCCAGCAGTTACTCGATGCTAGCGGGAGGGGCCCAGTACTTC. This codes for CASSYSMLAGGAQYF.

The table lists this clonotype with many counts. This sequence joins TRBV20-1 and TRBJ2-2; TRBD1 matches at 9 bases. Trimming at V came to 4 bases and at J to 4 bases, leaving 7 bases not matched to a gene. Germline values: CDR1 DFQATT, CDR2 SNEGSKA (reference sequence). The CDR3 is made up of 15 amino acids. Here the CDR3 reads CSANRQGGGTGELFF. The CDR3 nucleotides are TGCAGTGCTAACCGACAGGGGGGTGGCACCGGGGAGCTGTTTTTT.

A single count supports this clonotype. This likely reflects a read error, since a far larger clone is one base away. The CDR3 bases are TGTGCCAGCAGACTCCTCTCGACTAGCGGGGATAACACCGGGGAGCTGTTTTTT. This encodes CASRLLSTSGDNTGELFF. The gene calls are TRBV12-3 or TRBV12-4 and TRBJ2-2; 11 bases are a match to TRBD2. This CDR3 is 18 amino acids long. V lost 6 bases and J lost 2; bases outside the gene matches: 11.

This rearrangement joins TRBV13 to TRBJ2-1; 7 bases are a match to TRBD2. The CDR3 is 17 residues long. Germline assignment: CDR1 PRHDT and CDR2 FYEKMQ (reference sequence). Unmatched junction bases numbered 11, after V lost 4 bases and J lost 2 bases. The CDR3 sequence: CASSSMVKGRAYNEQFF. In DNA form, the CDR3 reads TGTGCCAGCAGCTCCATGGTTAAGGGGAGGGCCTACAATGAGCAGTTCTTC.

At least ten counts were recorded for this clonotype. The gene calls are TRBV10-3 and TRBJ1-1; D not certain. Germline-derived CDR1 and CDR2 are ENHRY and SYGVKD. The CDR3 contains 13 residues. V was pared by 11 bases and J by 0 bases, with 13 bases between. CDR3 in amino acids: CASMDGMNTEAFF. CDR3 DNA: TGTGCCTCGATGGACGGGATGAACACTGAAGCTTTCTTT.

This clonotype was seen repeatedly, ten times or more. The chain links TRBV28 to TRBJ2-1; 12 positions agree with TRBD2. The V and J ends lost 6 bases and 3 bases, in that order; junction bases with no gene match: 3. Per the germline V gene, CDR1 is MDHEN and CDR2 is SYDVKM. CDR3 size: 15 residues. The CDR3 sequence: CASSPSGRDYNEQFF. In DNA form, the CDR3 reads TGTGCCAGCAGCCCTAGCGGGAGGGACTACAATGAGCAGTTCTTC.

In its sample, this clonotype was seen many times. V gene TRBV19 combines with J gene TRBJ2-7, with TRBD2 matching over 16 bases. V trimming: 3 bases; J trimming: 5 bases; junction bases outside the gene matches: 1. The CDR3 runs 15 residues. Germline V gene data show CDR1 as LNHDA and CDR2 as SQIVND (reference sequence). CDR3 in DNA: TGTGCCAGTAGTATGGGGACTAGCGGGAGGGACGAGCAGTACTTC. Protein sequence: CASSMGTSGRDEQYF.

Many counts were recorded for this clonotype. This rearrangement joins TRBV10-3 to TRBJ2-5; 8 bases are shared with TRBD1. The germline V gene has CDR1 ENHRY and CDR2 SYGVKD. The ends lost 0 bases at V and 5 bases at J; junction bases unmatched: 5. The CDR3 is made up of 15 amino acids. CDR3 nucleotide sequence: TGTGCCATCAGTGAGTCGGCAGGGGGCTGGGAGACCCAGTACTTC. This gives the protein CAISESAGGWETQYF.

This clonotype has at least ten counts. The J gene is TRBJ1-4, the V gene TRBV27; D not resolved. The CDR3 consists of 12 residues. The V end lost 5 bases, the J end lost 8 bases, and 9 bases lay between the germline ends. Per the germline V gene, CDR1 is MNHEY and CDR2 is SMNVEV (reference sequence). The CDR3 DNA is TGTGCCAGCAGTAGTACGGGAGAAAAACTGTTTTTT. It specifies CASSSTGEKLFF.

This clonotype was detected many times. CDR3 residues: CASSLGSANTEAFF. The DNA of the CDR3 is TGTGCCAGCAGCTTAGGCTCTGCGAACACTGAAGCTTTCTTT. The rearrangement joins TRBV13 to TRBJ1-1; D is unclear. Germline CDR1 PRHDT, CDR2 FYEKMQ (reference sequence). The CDR3 extends over 14 amino acids. V gave up 0 bases and J gave up 1 base, with 6 bases separating them.

About this clonotype itself: A read error is the likely source, as a far larger clone sits one nucleotide away. The V gene is TRBV24-1, the J gene TRBJ2-5; no reliable D call. This CDR3 has 14 amino acids. Trimming took 3 bases from V and 11 from J, leaving 18 bases between them. Germline V CDR1 and CDR2: KGHDR, SFDVKD. The CDR3 region is CATSDGLRYNEQYF. DNA of the CDR3: TGTGCCACCAGTGATGGTCTTAGATACAATGAGCAGTACTTC.

This clonotype came up many times. This chain links TRBV10-1 with TRBJ2-4, with TRBD2 matching over 8 bases. Germline-derived CDR1 and CDR2 are WNHNN and SYGVQD (reference sequence). The CDR3 sequence is 16 residues long. The V gene end was trimmed by 5 bases and the J gene end by 0 bases; junction bases not matched to a gene: 6. The CDR3 nucleotides read TGCGCCAGCAGTCCAGCGGGGGAACTAGCCAAAAACATTCAGTACTTC. This encodes CASSPAGELAKNIQYF.

In its sample, this clonotype was seen many times. The V and J genes are TRBV6-1 and TRBJ2-1; 10 bases map to TRBD2. Looked up from germline, CDR1 is MNHNS and CDR2 is SASEGT. The CDR3 extends over 16 amino acids. The V gene end was trimmed by 6 bases and the J gene end by 7 bases; junction bases not matched to a gene: 12. CDR3 region: CASRRTSGRMRNEQFF. CDR3 DNA sequence: TGTGCCAGCAGGAGGACTAGCGGCCGGATGAGGAATGAGCAGTTCTTC.

This clonotype has ten or more counts. The V call is TRBV30, the J call TRBJ2-7; no clear D gene. This CDR3 region has 13 residues. Trimming cost V 4 bases and J 4 bases, with 14 bases left between them. Germline V gene data show CDR1 as GTSNPN and CDR2 as SVGIG (reference sequence). CDR3: CAWTTGLGYEQYF. The CDR3 DNA reads as TGTGCCTGGACTACGGGCCTGGGATACGAGCAGTACTTC.

This clonotype has at least ten counts. This rearrangement joins TRBV19 to TRBJ2-1; 8 bases map to TRBD2. The ends lost 3 bases at V and 1 base at J; junction bases unmatched: 5. CDR1 and CDR2 from the germline V gene are LNHDA and SQIVND (reference sequence). CDR3 length: 16 amino acids. The CDR3 coding sequence is TGTGCCAGTAGTATGCCGGGAGGGCTTTCCTACAATGAGCAGTTCTTC. Its translation: CASSMPGGLSYNEQFF.

The chain uses TRBV7-9 and TRBJ2-2; D is undetermined. Germline V gives CDR1 SEHNR, CDR2 FQNEAQ (reference sequence). The CDR3 spans 13 residues. V gave up 1 base and J gave up 4 bases, with 4 bases separating them. Here the CDR3 reads CASSLEITGELFF. CDR3 nucleotide sequence: TGTGCCAGCAGCTTAGAAATCACCGGGGAGCTGTTTTTT.

The chain links TRBV20-1 to TRBJ1-1; D is possibly TRBD1 (5 bases). The CDR3 runs to 12 residues. The ends were cut back, 5 bases at V and 3 bases at J, with 10 bases in the middle. The germline V gene encodes CDR1 DFQATT and CDR2 SNEGSKA (reference sequence). The CDR3 nucleotides read TGCAGTGCTCCCTGGGGGGACACTGAAGCTTTCTTT. This gives the protein CSAPWGDTEAFF.

In this sample, this clonotype turned up many times. The CDR3 loop is CSAAGGSGHTQYF. In DNA form, the CDR3 reads TGCAGTGCTGCCGGGGGGAGCGGACATACGCAGTATTTT. The chain uses TRBV20-1 and TRBJ2-3; 7 bases line up with TRBD2. After removal of 5 bases from V and 7 bases from J, the junction contained 9 bases not matched to a gene. The CDR3 is 13 residues long. CDR1 is DFQATT, CDR2 SNEGSKA, per germline (reference sequence).

This clonotype was counted many times. The rearrangement joins TRBV6-1 to TRBJ1-2; D gene unclear. The CDR3 is 13 residues long. V was cut by 3 bases and J by 8 bases, with 13 bases left in between. From germline, CDR1 is MNHNS and CDR2 SASEGT. CDR3 sequence reads: CASSEGLIIGYTF. The CDR3 DNA is TGTGCCAGCAGTGAGGGCCTCATAATCGGCTACACCTTC.

This clonotype was picked up many times. The chain couples TRBV12-3 or TRBV12-4 to TRBJ1-4; the D is unclear. The CDR3 sequence is 16 residues long. Deletions cut 4 bases from V and 4 bases from J, with 16 bases between. The CDR3 is CASSSGISSYNEKLFF. The CDR3 DNA is TGTGCCAGCAGTTCCGGGATCTCGAGTTATAATGAAAAACTGTTTTTT.

The table lists this clonotype with a few counts. The chain has TRBV3-1 and TRBJ1-6; D may be TRBD1 (5 bases). This CDR3 has 13 residues. Germline CDR1 is LGHDT and CDR2 is YNNKEL (reference sequence). V lost 1 base and J lost 13, with 11 bases in between. CDR3 coding DNA: TGTGCCAGCAGCCAAGTCAAGGGGAACCCCCTCCACTTT. Protein product: CASSQVKGNPLHF.

This clonotype was recorded a few times. This chain joins TRBV6-5 and TRBJ2-7; TRBD2 agrees at 14 bases. J was trimmed by 2 bases and V by 2 bases; bases with no gene match: 8. The germline CDR1 and CDR2 sequences are MNHEY and SVGAGI. This CDR3 is 18 amino acids long. CDR3 in DNA: TGTGCCAGCAGTTACCGTGGGACTAGCGGGAGAAAGCCCTACGAGCAGTACTTC. The encoded protein is CASSYRGTSGRKPYEQYF.

The chain recombines TRBV19 with TRBJ1-1; D is undetermined. CDR1 LNHDA and CDR2 SQIVND come from the germline V gene (reference sequence). V was pared by 5 bases and J by 0 bases, with 13 bases between. The CDR3 is made up of 15 amino acids. DNA of the CDR3: TGTGCCAGTAGTCCAACGGGGAGCGTGAACACTGAAGCTTTCTTT. It is translated as CASSPTGSVNTEAFF.

V gene TRBV12-3 or TRBV12-4 combines with J gene TRBJ2-3; no clear D gene. V lost 10 bases and J lost 5, with 22 bases in between. The CDR3 is made up of 15 amino acids. CDR3: CAISLPIRAGDTQYF. CDR3 sequence (DNA): TGTGCCATCTCTCTCCCTATTAGAGCTGGAGATACGCAGTATTTT.

This clonotype appeared many times. The chain links TRBV28 to TRBJ1-4, with D hard to call. Trimming left V 6 bases short and J 8 bases short, with 10 bases between. Germline CDR1 MDHEN, CDR2 SYDVKM. The CDR3 totals 12 residues. CDR3 nucleotide sequence: TGTGCCAGCAGGGTGGGGAGCGAAAAACTGTTTTTT. It is translated as CASRVGSEKLFF.

This clonotype has a count of ten or more. The chain carries TRBV14 and TRBJ1-1; TRBD1 matches 7 bases. Germline-derived CDR1 and CDR2 are SGHDN and FVKESK. CDR3 size: 14 residues. The trim removed 0 bases at V and 8 bases at J, leaving 6 bases unmatched. The CDR3 is CASSQDSGGAEAFF. The CDR3, as DNA: TGTGCCAGCAGCCAAGATTCAGGGGGGGCCGAAGCTTTCTTT.

This clonotype was found a few times. The chain recombines TRBV12-3 or TRBV12-4 with TRBJ2-3; 7 positions match TRBD2. The V segment lost 2 bases and the J segment 4 bases; nucleotides outside the gene matches: 6. The CDR3 loop spans 15 amino acids. The CDR3 region is CASSLSGRGADTQYF. CDR3 coding DNA: TGTGCCAGCAGTTTATCGGGGAGGGGAGCAGATACGCAGTATTTT.

The genes are TRBV19 and TRBJ2-1, with TRBD2 matching 13 bases. Germline V gene data show CDR1 as LNHDA and CDR2 as SQIVND (reference sequence). Trimming at V came to 9 bases and at J to 8 bases, leaving 10 bases not matched to a gene. The CDR3 length is 15 residues. CDR3 sequence: CASRTSGSNPDEQFF. In nucleotides, the CDR3 is TGTGCCAGCCGGACTAGCGGGAGTAATCCCGATGAGCAGTTCTTC.

In its sample, this clonotype was seen many times. This rearrangement joins TRBV12-3 or TRBV12-4 to TRBJ2-3; D is ambiguous. The CDR3 has 14 amino acids. Deletions cut 3 bases from V and 0 bases from J, with 7 bases between. The CDR3 DNA reads as TGTGCCAGCAGTTTCGTGGGGAGCACAGATACGCAGTATTTT. This sequence encodes CASSFVGSTDTQYF.